This TCR beta chain derives from a study of shared clonotypes between healthy human individuals. To note about this clone: Antigen: not known.

As processed by the authors: ImmunoSEQ yielded junction-only sequences lacking quality scores, so filtering differed. Using immunoSEQ multiplex PCR, the repertoire was profiled, and TCRdb retains in-frame clones only, with some absent. V and J calls and clone size follow that table, whereas D and trimming were derived from the DNA. The repertoire consists of more than 400,000 clones, with 90% to 96% occurring once and the leading ten covering approximately 0.062%. The study separated CD4+ cells into CD45RA+ naive and CD45RA-negative memory subsets. V trimming: 3 bases; J trimming: 4 bases; junction bases outside the gene matches: 3. The germline V gene encodes CDR1 SGDLS and CDR2 YYNGEE. CDR3 size: 15 residues. Notes on the study in general: The genetic and exposure-history diversity represented was limited by few donors. Apart from blood, nothing was sampled; tissue repertoires likely differ.

The rearrangement uses TRBV9 and TRBJ2-1, with TRBD1 identical over 11 bases. Sequenced input: naive CD4+ T cells sorted from blood. Described subset: CD45RA+ positively selected. The source is a woman in her twenties or thirties in good health. The CDR3 sequence: CASSAGTGGYNEQFF. Here the CDR3 DNA reads TGTGCCAGCAGCGCCGGGACAGGGGGTTACAATGAGCAGTTCTTC.